This T cell receptor beta chain comes out of a study of T-cell memory formation after mild COVID-19. Researchers used 5'RACE with constant-segment primers to make TCR alpha and TCR beta cDNA libraries that carry sample barcodes and UMIs. TCRdb re-called the 5' RACE reads with MiXCR, one entry per CDR3 protein. In the table there are more than 35,000 distinct CDR3 sequences, approximately 9.6% of which are singletons. V lost 5 bases and J lost 2; bases outside the gene matches: 10. This CDR3 has 17 amino acids. Germline V gene data show CDR1 as MNHNS and CDR2 as SASEGT. The chain employs TRBV6-1 and TRBJ2-3, with TRBD2 identical over 10 bases. The TCR was taken from an adult woman who had mild COVID-19 (a few samples of this study predate the infection). Cell type and time point are not known. The sequenced sample consisted of PBMCs or a T cell subset sorted from them (not recorded which). The CDR3 bases are TGTGCCAGCAGTCAGTATAGGACTAGCGGAAACACAGATACGCAGTATTTT. This gives the protein CASSQYRTSGNTDTQYF.